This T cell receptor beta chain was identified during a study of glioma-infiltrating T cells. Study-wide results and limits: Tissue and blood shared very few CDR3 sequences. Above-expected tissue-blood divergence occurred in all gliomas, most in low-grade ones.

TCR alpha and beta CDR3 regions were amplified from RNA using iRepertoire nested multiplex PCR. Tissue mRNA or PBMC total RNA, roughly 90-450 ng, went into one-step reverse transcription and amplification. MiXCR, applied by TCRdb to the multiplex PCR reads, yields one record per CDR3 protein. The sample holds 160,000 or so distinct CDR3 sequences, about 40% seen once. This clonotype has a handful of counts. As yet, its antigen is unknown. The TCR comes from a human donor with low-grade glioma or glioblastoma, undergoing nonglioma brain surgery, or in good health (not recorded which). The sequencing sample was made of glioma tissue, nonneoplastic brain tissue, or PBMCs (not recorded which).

The CDR3 sequence: CASSLVSSGYTGELFF. The CDR3 nucleotides are TGCGCCAGCAGCTTGGTTTCTAGCGGATACACCGGGGAGCTGTTTTTT. The V gene is TRBV5-1, the J gene TRBJ2-2; 7 positions match TRBD2. Trimming removed 0 bases from V and 3 bases from J; junction bases left unmatched: 5. This CDR3 comprises 16 residues. CDR1 is SGHRS and CDR2 is YFSETQ in the germline V gene.